The T cell receptor beta chain under discussion was sequenced for a study of T cells in Graves' hyperthyroidism and ophthalmopathy. The PBMCs were taken from 10 ml of fresh peripheral blood. The TCR beta CDR3 regions underwent amplification using RNA transcripts as the source. During a first-round RT-PCR of the TCR CDR3, the HTBI primer set was used. MiXCR, applied by TCRdb to the multiplex PCR reads, yields one record per CDR3 protein. Seen here are about 690,000 distinct CDR3 sequences, 15% to 20% observed once, and the top ten hold about 16%. This clonotype was counted at least ten times. Germline V lookup: CDR1 KGHDR, CDR2 SFDVKD. The length of the CDR3 is 11 residues. Between the trimmed V and J ends, which lost 10 bases and 0 bases, there was a span of 4 bases.

The chain recombines TRBV24-1 with TRBJ2-3; no clear D. Sequenced sample: blood. The sequence was collected from a man in his forties or fifties with Graves' hyperthyroidism. CDR3 amino acids: CATGSTDTQYF. The DNA for the CDR3 is TGTGCCACAGGGAGCACAGATACGCAGTATTTT.